This TCR beta chain was captured by sequencing in a study of blood T cell repertoires in COVID-19. Study background: In each case, the material was cDNA or gDNA derived from T cells, B-cell-depleted T cells, or PBMCs.

This clone was recorded once. CDR3 length equals 13 residues. V dropped 7 bases and J dropped 11 bases, with 18 bases sitting between them. Categorization into cohorts depended on clinical history that participants reported. Sequencing used immunoSEQ multiplex PCR; TCRdb keeps in-frame clones, though not all of them. Seen here are about 310,000 clones, about nine tenths observed once, and the top ten hold 5% to 5.5%. Sample: PBMCs or T cells enriched from blood (not recorded which). The receptor was derived from a man between 60 and 75 years old who had recovered from COVID-19. This chain uses TRBV12-3 or TRBV12-4 with TRBJ1-5; D is perhaps TRBD1 (6 bases). The CDR3 region has the DNA TGTGCCAGCAAAACAGGGTCCCCAGGGGCCCAGCATTTT. It yields the protein CASKTGSPGAQHF.